The sequence of this T cell receptor (beta chain) was determined in a study of blood T cells in healthy people across ages. Study results and caveats: Aged donors had fewer naive CD4+ cells and lower diversity than long-lived donors.

Primers used in a second PCR of roughly 6 to 12 cycles were a sample-barcoded 5' primer and a J-beta primer mix. TCRdb fed the 5' RACE reads into MiXCR, producing one record per CDR3 protein. Among hundreds of thousands of distinct CDR3 sequences listed, roughly 49% were seen once. This clonotype was seen repeatedly, ten times or more. Its cognate antigen is unknown. V lost 5 bases to trimming and J lost 1 base; unmatched junction nucleotides: 5. Germline-derived CDR1 and CDR2 are SGHTA and FQGNSA. This CDR3 contains 15 residues. The study drew donors from healthy Caucasian individuals in Russia aged roughly 6 to 90. Peripheral blood was drawn, approximately 9.4 milliliters per donor. Isolation yielded PBMCs, at least 6 million per sample, in every case.

V usage is TRBV7-2 and J usage is TRBJ1-2; 9 bases match TRBD1. The TCR comes from a woman aged 55-75 years in good health. The specimen was blood. The CDR3: CASSGGTGNNYGYTF. The DNA for the CDR3 is TGTGCCAGCAGCGGAGGGACAGGGAATAACTATGGCTACACCTTC.